The next 16 T cell receptor beta chains were all read from a single sample in a study of blood T cell repertoires in COVID-19. The table came from immunoSEQ multiplex PCR; TCRdb's copy has only in-frame clones and leaves some out. The sample carries approximately 350,000 clones, about 90% recorded once. Sequenced sample: peripheral blood. The receptors originated from a woman aged 18-30 years who had recovered from COVID-19.

The table lists this clone with a count of one. The V and J genes are TRBV3-1 (or the pseudogene TRBV3-2) and TRBJ2-1, with 9 bases identical to TRBD2. CDR3 length: 19 amino acids. J gave up 1 base and V 0 bases, and 10 bases lay outside the gene matches. The germline V gene has CDR1 LGHDT and CDR2 YNNKEL (reference sequence). Here the CDR3 DNA reads TGTGCCAGCAGCCAAGAAACCCTCGGGACTAGCATGTCCTACAATGAGCAGTTCTTC. Its translation: CASSQETLGTSMSYNEQFF.

The chain uses TRBV5-4 and TRBJ2-5; 7 bases align to TRBD2. Per germline, CDR1 SGHNT and CDR2 YYREEE (reference sequence). The V gene end was trimmed by 2 bases and the J gene end by 5 bases; junction bases not matched to a gene: 12. The CDR3 has 16 amino acids. The CDR3 is CASSLTASGARETQYF. In nucleotides, the CDR3 is TGTGCCAGCAGCTTAACAGCTAGCGGAGCCAGGGAGACCCAGTACTTC. The full variable domain, with the rest looked up from reference TRBV5-4 and TRBJ2-5, is ETGVTQSPTHLIKTRGQQVTLRCSSQSGHNTVSWYQQALGQGPQFIFQYYREEENGRGNFPPRFSGLQFPNYSSELNVNALELDDSALYLCASSLTASGARETQYFGPGTRLLVL.

This chain links TRBV18 with TRBJ2-1; TRBD2 agrees at 13 bases. Germline V gives CDR1 KGHSH, CDR2 LQKENI. The J segment lost 2 bases and the V segment lost 1 base, leaving 2 bases of the junction unmatched. This CDR3 spans 17 amino acids. The chain's CDR3 is CASSPLTSGRTYNEQFF. CDR3 in DNA: TGTGCCAGCTCACCACTGACTAGCGGGAGGACCTACAATGAGCAGTTCTTC.

The J gene is TRBJ2-5, the V gene TRBV28, with 9 bases aligning to TRBD2. V lost 2 bases to trimming and J lost 3 bases; unmatched junction nucleotides: 4. Germline V CDR1 and CDR2: MDHEN, SYDVKM. This CDR3 has 15 amino acids. CDR3 residues: CASSLERLAEETQYF. CDR3 DNA: TGTGCCAGCAGTTTAGAACGACTAGCGGAAGAGACCCAGTACTTC.

CDR3 DNA: TGTGCCTGGAGTAATGGGGGGGGCCGGGAGCTGTTTTTT. Residues: CAWSNGGGRELFF. The rearrangement uses TRBV30 and TRBJ2-2; possibly TRBD2 for D (7 bases). Trimming cost V 2 bases and J 9 bases, with 13 bases left between them. The germline CDR1 and CDR2 sequences are GTSNPN and SVGIG (reference sequence). The CDR3 loop spans 13 amino acids. The variable domain in full, completed from reference TRBV30 and TRBJ2-2, reads SQTIHQWPATLVQPVGSPLSLECTVEGTSNPNLYWYRQAAGRGLQLLFYSVGIGQISSEVPQNLSASRPQDRQFILSSKKLLLSDSGFYLCAWSNGGGRELFFGEGSRLTVL.

The rearrangement uses TRBV6-5 and TRBJ1-3; D is undetermined. CDR3 size: 15 residues. The germline CDR1 and CDR2 sequences are MNHEY and SVGAGI. The V end lost 2 bases, the J end lost 6 bases, and 14 bases lay between the germline ends. The CDR3 DNA sequence: TGTGCCAGCAGTTACCGGGGATCCCCGGAAAACACCATATATTTT. Its translation: CASSYRGSPENTIYF.

As DNA, the CDR3 is TGTGCCAGCAGCTTTTACGAGGGGGTCGAGCAGTACGTC. Encoded protein: CASSFYEGVEQYV. The V and J genes are TRBV7-2 and TRBJ2-7; the D gene is possibly TRBD1 (6 bases). Trimming left V 3 bases short and J 6 bases short, with 12 bases between. The CDR3 consists of 13 residues. Germline assignment: CDR1 SGHTA and CDR2 FQGNSA.

There are a few counts of this clone. The chain joins TRBV6-5 to TRBJ1-2; D not certain. Germline values: CDR1 MNHEY, CDR2 SVGAGI. This CDR3 has 15 residues. V was shortened by 4 bases and J by 0 bases, with 12 bases between the two germline ends. The CDR3 loop reads CASSSPARPNYGYTF. CDR3 bases: TGTGCCAGCAGTTCCCCCGCGAGGCCTAACTATGGCTACACCTTC.

The chain is built from TRBV7-9 and TRBJ1-5; D remains unclear. CDR1 SEHNR and CDR2 FQNEAQ come from the germline V gene (reference sequence). The CDR3 is 14 residues long. V lost 5 bases to trimming and J lost 0 bases, with 8 bases between them. This CDR3 is CASSQQDSNQPQHF. The CDR3, as DNA: TGTGCCAGCAGCCAGCAGGATAGCAATCAGCCCCAGCATTTT.

The gene calls are TRBV19 and TRBJ1-3; D possibly corresponds to TRBD1 (5 bases). V was clipped by 3 bases and J by 0 bases, with 21 bases between them. The CDR3 covers 19 residues. The germline V gene has CDR1 LNHDA and CDR2 SQIVND (reference sequence). CDR3 amino acids: CASSIWEGAIPISGNTIYF. The DNA of the CDR3 is TGTGCCAGTAGTATTTGGGAAGGGGCCATCCCGATCTCTGGAAACACCATATATTTT.

The chain joins TRBV12-3 or TRBV12-4 to TRBJ1-2, with D unresolved. The CDR3 consists of 12 residues. Trimming took off 2 bases at V and 11 bases at J, with 12 bases between the two ends. CDR3 residues: CASSLTRLGYTF. In DNA, the CDR3 is TGTGCCAGCAGTTTAACCAGGCTTGGGTACACCTTC.

CDR3 sequence (DNA): TGCGCCAGCAGCCAAGATGGGCTAGCGGGGGTCACAGATACGCAGTATTTT. Residues: CASSQDGLAGVTDTQYF. The rearrangement links TRBV4-1 to TRBJ2-3, with 10 bases fitting TRBD2. V was clipped by 0 bases and J by 2 bases; unmatched bases: 5. CDR3 length: 17 residues. CDR1 and CDR2 (germline): MGHRA, YSYEKL.

The chain joins TRBV5-1 to TRBJ2-1; weak D call: TRBD2 (5 bases). The CDR3 is 12 amino acids. The germline V and J ends were trimmed by 5 bases and 8 bases, with 11 bases remaining between them. Germline V lookup: CDR1 SGHRS, CDR2 YFSETQ. CDR3 protein: CASRASTHEQFF. CDR3 coding DNA: TGCGCCAGCAGGGCTAGCACCCATGAGCAGTTCTTC.

The chain is built from TRBV15 and TRBJ1-4, with 7 positions matching TRBD1. The CDR3 is 15 residues long. Germline-derived CDR1 and CDR2 are LNHNV and YYDKDF (reference sequence). V gave up 3 bases and J gave up 8 bases; unmatched junction bases: 9. CDR3: CATSSGQAGWEKLFF. CDR3 bases: TGTGCCACCAGCAGCGGACAGGCAGGTTGGGAAAAACTGTTTTTT.

The rearrangement joins TRBV2 to TRBJ1-5; D is uncertain. Germline V gene data show CDR1 as SNHLY and CDR2 as FYNNEI. V dropped 6 bases and J dropped 3 bases, with 15 bases sitting between them. This CDR3 spans 15 amino acids. The DNA for the CDR3 is TGTGCCAGCAGACGCTCCGGGATAGTCAATCAGCCCCAGCATTTT. This encodes CASRRSGIVNQPQHF. The complete variable domain, with remaining parts taken from reference TRBV2 and TRBJ1-5, reads EPEVTQTPSHQVTQMGQEVILRCVPISNHLYFYWYRQILGQKVEFLVSFYNNEISEKSEIFDDQFSVERPDGSNFTLKIRSTKLEDSAMYFCASRRSGIVNQPQHFGDGTRLSIL.

The rearrangement joins TRBV12-3 or TRBV12-4 to TRBJ1-1; D remains ambiguous. This CDR3 is built from 13 residues. Between the trimmed V and J ends, which lost 2 bases and 8 bases, there was a span of 12 bases. The DNA of the CDR3 is TGTGCCAGCAGTTTATCGGCAGGCACCGAAGCTTTCTTT. Protein product: CASSLSAGTEAFF.